These 25 T cell receptor beta chains share one sample of origin, sequenced in a study of cytomegalovirus exposure and HLA in healthy donors. The assay was immunoSEQ multiplex PCR, and TCRdb's table has in-frame clones only and misses some. The data contain 200,000 or so clones, 75% to 90% of them seen just once; the ten biggest clones take up roughly 6%. Sequenced material: PBMCs. These receptors were collected from a young woman in good health and CMV-seronegative.

The rearrangement links TRBV27 to TRBJ1-2; D perhaps matches TRBD1 (5 bases). Germline V CDR1 and CDR2: MNHEY, SMNVEV (reference sequence). Trimming removed 2 bases from V and 0 bases from J, with 22 bases in between. The CDR3 length is 19 residues. CDR3 amino acids: CASSLGARGVSPTNYGYTF. CDR3 in DNA: TGTGCCAGCAGTTTAGGAGCACGGGGGGTTTCCCCAACTAACTATGGCTACACCTTC.

CDR3 sequence reads: CASSLAGVAGEQFF. CDR3 nucleotides: TGTGCCAGCAGCTTAGCTGGGGTAGCGGGTGAGCAGTTCTTC. The rearrangement links TRBV7-9 to TRBJ2-1; 7 bases are shared with TRBD2. The V and J ends lost 0 bases and 9 bases, in that order; junction bases with no gene match: 5. The CDR3 contains 14 residues. From germline, CDR1 is SEHNR and CDR2 FQNEAQ (reference sequence).

The chain is built from TRBV5-6 and TRBJ2-7, with 13 bases identical to TRBD2. The CDR3 is made up of 16 amino acids. V shed 0 bases, J shed 3 bases, and the junction held 3 bases outside the gene matches. Germline CDR1 reads SGHDT; CDR2 reads YYEEEE. The CDR3 protein is CASSLAGLAGDYEQYF. In DNA form, the CDR3 reads TGTGCCAGCAGCTTGGCCGGACTAGCGGGAGACTACGAGCAGTACTTC.

The CDR3 spells CASSTGGFIGGSNYGYTF. The CDR3 DNA reads as TGTGCCAGCAGCACCGGAGGTTTTATAGGGGGCTCCAACTATGGCTACACCTTC. The chain is built from TRBV5-6 and TRBJ1-2, with 7 bases fitting TRBD1. This CDR3 region has 18 residues. After removal of 4 bases from V and 2 bases from J, the junction contained 17 bases not matched to a gene. Per the germline V gene, CDR1 is SGHDT and CDR2 is YYEEEE. The full variable domain, with the rest looked up from reference TRBV5-6 and TRBJ1-2, is DAGVTQSPTHLIKTRGQQVTLRCSPKSGHDTVSWYQQALGQGPQFIFQYYEEEERQRGNFPDRFSGHQFPNYSSELNVNALLLGDSALYLCASSTGGFIGGSNYGYTFGSGTRLTVV.

Only a few counts were recorded for this clone. The rearrangement uses TRBV7-2 and TRBJ2-7; possibly TRBD2 for D (6 bases). Germline CDR1 reads SGHTA; CDR2 reads FQGNSA. The CDR3 is 14 amino acids. The V end was cut by 5 bases, the J end by 0 bases, with 11 bases between. Here the CDR3 reads CASSALADSYEQYF. CDR3 bases: TGTGCCAGCAGCGCCTTAGCGGACTCCTACGAGCAGTACTTC.

This sequence joins TRBV30 and TRBJ1-6, with D uncertain. The length of the CDR3 is 14 residues. V gave up 5 bases and J gave up 0 bases, with 8 bases separating them. The germline V gene encodes CDR1 GTSNPN and CDR2 SVGIG (reference sequence). The chain's CDR3 is CAWSFSSYNSPLHF. CDR3 coding DNA: TGTGCCTGGTCGTTCAGCTCCTATAATTCACCCCTCCACTTT.

The chain is built from TRBV25-1 and TRBJ2-1; D gene uncertain. Looked up from germline, CDR1 is MGHDK and CDR2 is SYGVNS. The CDR3 runs 16 residues. The ends were cut back, 5 bases at V and 4 bases at J, with 18 bases in the middle. The CDR3: CASSPVQGSRYNEQFF. CDR3 nucleotides: TGTGCCAGCAGTCCTGTCCAAGGATCCCGATACAATGAGCAGTTCTTC.

The chain combines TRBV6-5 with TRBJ1-2; D is possibly TRBD1 (6 bases). Germline V gene lookup returns CDR1 MNHEY and CDR2 SVGAGI. The CDR3 is made up of 13 amino acids. The V gene lost 5 bases and the J gene lost 4 bases, with 11 bases spanning the gap. CDR3 DNA sequence: TGTGCCAGCAGTCAGATAGGGGGCTATGGCTACACCTTC. Translation gives CASSQIGGYGYTF.

The rearrangement uses TRBV7-2 and TRBJ1-6, with TRBD1 identical over 8 bases. The CDR3 sequence is 16 residues long. The V gene's germline CDR1 is SGHTA and CDR2 FQGNSA. Trimming removed 5 bases from V and 3 bases from J; junction bases left unmatched: 6. Here the CDR3 reads CASSNRDRLYNSPLHF. Here the CDR3 DNA reads TGTGCCAGCAGCAACCGGGACAGGCTCTATAATTCACCCCTCCACTTT.

The chain joins TRBV28 to TRBJ2-1; a possible D gene is TRBD2 (6 bases). Germline assignment: CDR1 MDHEN and CDR2 SYDVKM. The CDR3 is 13 residues long. Trimming stripped 5 bases from V and 9 bases from J, with 14 bases between. The CDR3 reads CASSLISGGEQFF. In DNA, the CDR3 is TGTGCCAGCAGTCTAATTAGCGGCGGTGAGCAGTTCTTC.

Only a few counts were recorded for this clone. The CDR3 DNA reads TGTGCCAGCAGCACCCAGCCCAGCGCTCCGCAGTATTTT. Its protein product is CASSTQPSAPQYF. This rearrangement joins TRBV14 to TRBJ2-3; the D is unclear. The V end lost 5 bases, the J end lost 10 bases, and 16 bases lay between the germline ends. In germline, CDR1 is SGHDN, CDR2 FVKESK. The CDR3 runs to 13 residues.

The rearrangement joins TRBV30 to TRBJ1-1; the D gene is possibly TRBD1 (5 bases). This CDR3 region has 13 residues. Germline V gene data show CDR1 as GTSNPN and CDR2 as SVGIG (reference sequence). Trimming stripped 3 bases from V and 1 base from J, with 9 bases between. CDR3 in amino acids: CAWSRQQNTEAFF. Here the CDR3 DNA reads TGTGCCTGGAGCAGACAGCAGAACACTGAAGCTTTCTTT. The variable domain in full, completed from reference TRBV30 and TRBJ1-1, reads SQTIHQWPATLVQPVGSPLSLECTVEGTSNPNLYWYRQAAGRGLQLLFYSVGIGQISSEVPQNLSASRPQDRQFILSSKKLLLSDSGFYLCAWSRQQNTEAFFGQGTRLTVV.

V is TRBV2 and J is TRBJ1-5; no definite D call. The germline gives CDR1 SNHLY, CDR2 FYNNEI. The CDR3 covers 14 residues. Between the trimmed V and J ends, which lost 1 base and 11 bases, there was a span of 15 bases. The CDR3: CASSEGAGPSTQHF. The CDR3, as DNA: TGTGCCAGCAGTGAAGGCGCGGGTCCCTCGACCCAGCATTTT.

This chain joins TRBV27 and TRBJ1-5; 9 positions match TRBD1. The J segment lost 1 base and the V segment lost 6 bases, leaving 4 bases of the junction unmatched. The CDR3 is made up of 15 amino acids. Germline CDR1 is MNHEY and CDR2 is SMNVEV (reference sequence). CDR3 region: CASRRDRESNQPQHF. The CDR3 region has the DNA TGTGCCAGCAGACGGGACAGGGAAAGCAATCAGCCCCAGCATTTT.

V and J are TRBV6-5 and TRBJ1-2; no firm D call. The CDR3 has 11 residues. The germline V gene has CDR1 MNHEY and CDR2 SVGAGI. V lost 8 bases and J 8 bases, leaving 12 bases between the germline ends. CDR3 in DNA: TGTGCCAGCTCCCATCCCAGCGGCTACACCTTC. Translated, it gives CASSHPSGYTF.

This chain uses TRBV4-1 with TRBJ1-4; 12 bases align to TRBD1. Trimming cost V 1 base and J 8 bases; bases outside gene matches: 2. The CDR3 contains 15 residues. Germline assignment: CDR1 MGHRA and CDR2 YSYEKL. In DNA, the CDR3 is TGCGCCAGCAGCCAAGTGGGACAGGGGGCCGAAAAACTGTTTTTT. Its protein is CASSQVGQGAEKLFF.

This clone was seen a few times. The CDR3 region is CASRWEGTSGYEQYF. CDR3 DNA: TGTGCCAGCAGGTGGGAGGGGACTAGCGGTTACGAGCAGTACTTC. This chain connects TRBV2 to TRBJ2-7; the match to TRBD2 covers 11 bases. This CDR3 contains 15 residues. CDR1 is SNHLY and CDR2 is FYNNEI in the germline V gene. J was trimmed by 4 bases and V by 6 bases; bases with no gene match: 8.

This clone has more than one count but fewer than ten. CDR3 sequence reads: CASSQAGGGRSDTDTQYF. The CDR3 DNA reads as TGCGCCAGCAGCCAGGCGGGTGGCGGGAGATCTGACACAGATACGCAGTATTTT. This chain joins TRBV4-1 and TRBJ2-3; 7 bases are shared with TRBD2. V gave up 3 bases and J gave up 2 bases; unmatched junction bases: 14. Germline V gives CDR1 MGHRA, CDR2 YSYEKL. The CDR3 loop spans 18 amino acids.

This chain connects TRBV7-2 to TRBJ1-1, with D hard to call. The CDR3 covers 14 residues. Germline CDR1 reads SGHTA; CDR2 reads FQGNSA. V lost 1 base and J lost 1, with 7 bases in between. The CDR3 is CASSLEQKNTEAFF. In DNA, the CDR3 is TGTGCCAGCAGCTTAGAACAGAAGAACACTGAAGCTTTCTTT.

A few counts support this clone. The chain is built from TRBV2 and TRBJ2-3; D is perhaps TRBD2 (6 bases). Trimming cost V 6 bases and J 5 bases, with 15 bases left between them. This CDR3 has 14 residues. In germline, CDR1 is SNHLY, CDR2 FYNNEI. CDR3 residues: CASSRDLRVDTQYF. CDR3 DNA sequence: TGTGCCAGCAGCCGGGACTTGAGAGTAGATACGCAGTATTTT.

The chain joins TRBV28 to TRBJ2-7, with no clear D. CDR1 and CDR2 from the germline V gene are MDHEN and SYDVKM. CDR3 size: 13 residues. Trimming took 3 bases from V and 3 from J, leaving 9 bases between them. The CDR3 here is CASSFPANYEQYF. The CDR3 nucleotides are TGTGCCAGCAGTTTTCCAGCAAACTACGAGCAGTACTTC.

The chain carries TRBV7-3 and TRBJ2-1; tentatively, D is TRBD2 (5 bases). The germline V gene has CDR1 SGHTA and CDR2 FQGTGA. This CDR3 has 14 residues. V was shortened by 3 bases and J by 10 bases, with 16 bases between the two germline ends. The CDR3 reads CASSLGSGSPEQFF. In DNA form, the CDR3 reads TGTGCCAGCAGCTTGGGTTCGGGATCGCCAGAGCAGTTCTTC.

The gene calls are TRBV25-1 and TRBJ2-4, with D perhaps TRBD1 or TRBD2 (5 bases each). Germline lookup yields CDR1 MGHDK and CDR2 SYGVNS. Trimming removed 1 base from V and 1 base from J, with 11 bases in between. The CDR3 has 16 residues. Here the CDR3 DNA reads TGTGCCAGCAGTGAATGGGACGGCGGGGCCAAAAACATTCAGTACTTC. It translates to CASSEWDGGAKNIQYF.

The V call is TRBV6-5, the J call TRBJ2-7, with a possible D match to TRBD2 (5 bases). V lost 6 bases to trimming and J lost 9 bases, with 15 bases between them. Germline CDR1 reads MNHEY; CDR2 reads SVGAGI. This CDR3 has 12 amino acids. The CDR3 coding sequence is TGTGCCAGCAGCGCCCCTGAGGGTGTGCAGTACTTC. The encoded protein is CASSAPEGVQYF.

The chain combines TRBV27 with TRBJ2-7; the D gene could be TRBD1 or TRBD2 (5 bases each). Trimming stripped 6 bases from V and 1 base from J, with 19 bases between. The CDR3 covers 16 residues. The germline V gene has CDR1 MNHEY and CDR2 SMNVEV (reference sequence). The CDR3 DNA sequence: TGTGCCAGCAGGCTCACCGGGACCGATATTTCCTACGAGCAGTACTTC. Protein: CASRLTGTDISYEQYF.